The TCR beta chain under discussion was sequenced for a study of T cells in Graves' hyperthyroidism and ophthalmopathy. Unmatched junction bases numbered 7, after V lost 6 bases and J lost 3 bases. There are 14 residues in the CDR3. Germline values: CDR1 DFQATT, CDR2 SNEGSKA (reference sequence). Using RNA transcripts as the source, TCR beta CDR3 regions were amplified. Initially, a first-round RT-PCR of the TCR CDR3 employed the HTBI primer set. TCRdb passed the multiplex PCR reads through MiXCR, listing each CDR3 protein once. This table has 450,000 to 700,000 distinct CDR3 sequences, roughly 50% appearing once. This clonotype was detected a few times. Its antigen is undetermined. Points from the study as a whole: Ophthalmopathy could be told apart from stable hyperthyroidism with a 13 V-J model. Most clonotypes expanded in the thyroid (above 0.001) were also present in blood. The model predicted ophthalmopathy a median roughly 6.5 months before onset.

Source material: peripheral blood or thyroid tissue (not recorded which). This receptor was obtained from a woman aged 18-30 years with Graves' hyperthyroidism. The chain has TRBV20-1 and TRBJ2-7; 11 nucleotides align to TRBD2. The CDR3: CSARLAGPVYEQYF. CDR3 DNA sequence: TGCAGTGCCAGACTAGCGGGGCCGGTCTACGAGCAGTACTTC.